Listed below are T cell receptor beta chains from one sample, sequenced in a study of cytomegalovirus exposure and HLA in healthy donors. Method: immunoSEQ multiplex PCR; TCRdb's copy keeps in-frame clones and lacks some. The table has over 100,000 clones, 55% to 75% seen once; the top ten hold about 5%. The specimen was PBMCs. These receptors all stem from a woman in her seventies in good health and CMV-seropositive. The CDR3 runs from the conserved cysteine through the conserved F or W. A D gene is named only where the DNA matches it firmly. The size entry is marked missing in some rows and otherwise reads once, few, many or a size class.

abundance: NA
v_gene: TRBV7-2
j_gene: TRBJ2-3
d_gene: TRBD2
CDR3aa: CASSGDSGGWTDTQYF
CDR3nt: TGTGCCAGCAGCGGAGATAGCGGGGGGTGGACAGATACGCAGTATTTT

abundance: NA
v_gene: TRBV4-1
j_gene: TRBJ2-1
d_gene: TRBD1
CDR3aa: CASSHGQGYDNEQFF
CDR3nt: TGCGCCAGCAGCCATGGACAGGGGTACGACAATGAGCAGTTCTTC

abundance: once
v_gene: TRBV30
j_gene: TRBJ2-3
d_gene: TRBD2
CDR3aa: CAWNSGGDTQYF
CDR3nt: TGTGCCTGGAATAGCGGGGGGGATACGCAGTATTTT

abundance: NA
v_gene: TRBV5-1
j_gene: TRBJ2-5
d_gene: TRBD2
CDR3aa: CASSPGTSGGQETQYF
CDR3nt: TGCGCCAGCAGCCCCGGGACTAGCGGGGGACAAGAGACCCAGTACTTC

abundance: NA
v_gene: TRBV6-5
j_gene: TRBJ2-7
d_gene: TRBD2
CDR3aa: CASSYSPGRGTYEQYF
CDR3nt: TGTGCCAGCAGTTACTCCCCCGGGCGGGGGACCTACGAGCAGTACTTC

abundance: NA
v_gene: TRBV2
j_gene: TRBJ1-5
d_gene: NA
CDR3aa: CASQDSFNQPQHF
CDR3nt: TGTGCCAGCCAGGACAGTTTCAATCAGCCCCAGCATTTT

abundance: NA
v_gene: TRBV5-1
j_gene: TRBJ1-1
d_gene: TRBD1
CDR3aa: CASSLGLTGQGTEAFF
CDR3nt: TGCGCCAGCAGCTTGGGGCTGACAGGGCAGGGGACTGAAGCTTTCTTT

abundance: few
v_gene: TRBV11-1
j_gene: TRBJ1-1
d_gene: NA
CDR3aa: CASSLDSQGRNTEAFF
CDR3nt: TGTGCCAGCAGCTTAGACAGTCAGGGGCGAAACACTGAAGCTTTCTTT

abundance: few
v_gene: TRBV7-2
j_gene: TRBJ2-7
d_gene: NA
CDR3aa: CASSLPAAGARLGQYF
CDR3nt: TGTGCCAGCAGCTTACCAGCTGCGGGGGCCCGCCTAGGGCAGTACTTC

abundance: NA
v_gene: TRBV6-1
j_gene: TRBJ1-2
d_gene: NA
CDR3aa: CASSSGGNGYTF
CDR3nt: TGTGCCAGCAGTTCGGGTGGAAATGGCTACACCTTC

abundance: NA
v_gene: TRBV29-1
j_gene: TRBJ2-1
d_gene: TRBD1
CDR3aa: CSVEDRDNYEQFF
CDR3nt: TGCAGCGTTGAGGACAGGGACAATTATGAGCAGTTCTTC

abundance: NA
v_gene: TRBV7-2
j_gene: TRBJ2-1
d_gene: NA
CDR3aa: CASSPGTYNEQFF
CDR3nt: TGTGCCAGCTCCCCCGGGACCTACAATGAGCAGTTCTTC

abundance: NA
v_gene: TRBV29-1
j_gene: TRBJ2-1
d_gene: TRBD2
CDR3aa: CSVPVIAGYNEQFF
CDR3nt: TGCAGCGTCCCCGTAATAGCGGGGTACAATGAGCAGTTCTTC

abundance: NA
v_gene: TRBV27
j_gene: TRBJ1-2
d_gene: TRBD1
CDR3aa: CASSRTGNYGYTF
CDR3nt: TGTGCCAGCAGCCGGACAGGGAACTATGGCTACACCTTC

abundance: NA
v_gene: TRBV19
j_gene: TRBJ1-1
d_gene: TRBD1
CDR3aa: CASQRTGITEAFF
CDR3nt: TGTGCCAGTCAAAGGACAGGGATCACTGAAGCTTTCTTT

abundance: once
v_gene: TRBV5-6
j_gene: TRBJ1-3
d_gene: NA
CDR3aa: CASSFGAVSGNTIYF
CDR3nt: TGTGCCAGCAGCTTTGGGGCGGTTTCTGGAAACACCATATATTTT

abundance: NA
v_gene: TRBV6-1
j_gene: TRBJ2-7
d_gene: TRBD1
CDR3aa: CASRAGQTGGYF
CDR3nt: TGTGCCAGCAGGGCAGGTCAGACAGGGGGGTACTTC

abundance: NA
v_gene: TRBV30
j_gene: TRBJ2-7
d_gene: NA
CDR3aa: CAWSPGGNPYEQYF
CDR3nt: TGTGCCTGGAGTCCCGGCGGGAACCCCTACGAGCAGTACTTC

abundance: few
v_gene: TRBV2
j_gene: TRBJ2-3
d_gene: NA
CDR3aa: CASSGQLTDTQYF
CDR3nt: TGTGCCAGCAGTGGACAGCTCACAGATACGCAGTATTTT

abundance: once
v_gene: TRBV11-2
j_gene: TRBJ1-3
d_gene: NA
CDR3aa: CASSEFPVSSGNTIYF
CDR3nt: TGTGCCAGCAGCGAATTTCCCGTGAGCTCTGGAAACACCATATATTTT

abundance: NA
v_gene: TRBV9
j_gene: TRBJ2-3
d_gene: NA
CDR3aa: CASSVGGWGVEDTQYF
CDR3nt: TGTGCCAGCAGCGTAGGAGGGTGGGGGGTTGAAGATACGCAGTATTTT

abundance: few
v_gene: TRBV14
j_gene: TRBJ1-3
d_gene: NA
CDR3aa: CASGRSGNTIYF
CDR3nt: TGTGCCAGCGGGCGCTCTGGAAACACCATATATTTT

abundance: NA
v_gene: TRBV2
j_gene: TRBJ2-1
d_gene: NA
CDR3aa: CASSEDQGTYNEQFF
CDR3nt: TGTGCCAGCAGTGAAGACCAGGGAACCTACAATGAGCAGTTCTTC

abundance: NA
v_gene: TRBV7-2
j_gene: TRBJ2-7
d_gene: TRBD1
CDR3aa: CASSHNRGPPTYEQYF
CDR3nt: TGTGCCAGCAGCCACAACAGGGGCCCACCAACCTACGAGCAGTACTTC

abundance: NA
v_gene: TRBV18
j_gene: TRBJ1-4
d_gene: NA
CDR3aa: CASSFSATNEKLFF
CDR3nt: TGTGCCAGCTCTTTTAGCGCAACTAATGAAAAACTGTTTTTT

abundance: NA
v_gene: TRBV7-2
j_gene: TRBJ2-6
d_gene: NA
CDR3aa: CASSVDISSGANVLTF
CDR3nt: TGTGCCAGCAGCGTTGACATTTCCTCTGGGGCCAACGTCCTGACTTTC

abundance: NA
v_gene: TRBV6-5
j_gene: TRBJ2-1
d_gene: TRBD2
CDR3aa: CASVGSGGHNEQFF
CDR3nt: TGTGCCAGCGTGGGAAGCGGGGGTCACAATGAGCAGTTCTTC

abundance: NA
v_gene: TRBV9
j_gene: TRBJ1-1
d_gene: NA
CDR3aa: CASSARMATEAFF
CDR3nt: TGTGCCAGCAGCGCCCGTATGGCCACTGAAGCTTTCTTT

abundance: NA
v_gene: TRBV7-9
j_gene: TRBJ2-7
d_gene: TRBD1
CDR3aa: CASSPWGTGSYEQYF
CDR3nt: TGTGCCAGCAGCCCGTGGGGGACAGGTTCCTACGAGCAGTACTTC

abundance: NA
v_gene: TRBV6-5
j_gene: TRBJ1-2
d_gene: NA
CDR3aa: CASWARENGYTF
CDR3nt: TGTGCCTCGTGGGCCAGGGAAAATGGCTACACCTTC

abundance: NA
v_gene: TRBV6-6
j_gene: TRBJ1-4
d_gene: TRBD1
CDR3aa: CASSSTDRGREKLFF
CDR3nt: TGTGCCAGCAGTTCGACGGACAGGGGGCGTGAAAAACTGTTTTTT

abundance: few
v_gene: TRBV13
j_gene: TRBJ2-7
d_gene: TRBD2
CDR3aa: CASSGYSGGAGEQYF
CDR3nt: TGTGCCAGCAGCGGTTATAGCGGGGGGGCGGGGGAGCAGTACTTC

abundance: NA
v_gene: TRBV27
j_gene: TRBJ1-2
d_gene: NA
CDR3aa: CASSLSGTPDTGYTF
CDR3nt: TGTGCCAGCAGTTTATCCGGGACACCCGATACGGGCTACACCTTC